This TCR beta chain was observed in a study of blood T cell repertoires in COVID-19. Sequencing was performed with immunoSEQ multiplex PCR; in TCRdb, only in-frame clones are kept and a portion is missing. The table records about 220,000 clones, about 86% of them present only once. The sequence came from a woman aged 25-40 years who had recovered from COVID-19. Sequencing was performed on peripheral blood.

The CDR3 spells CASSQDHSEEKLFF. For the CDR3, the DNA is TGTGCCAGCAGCCAAGATCACTCCGAAGAGAAACTGTTTTTT. This chain joins TRBV14 and TRBJ1-4; no clear D. CDR1 SGHDN and CDR2 FVKESK come from the germline V gene. The CDR3 spans 14 residues. Trimming pared 0 bases from V and 11 bases from J, leaving 13 bases between.